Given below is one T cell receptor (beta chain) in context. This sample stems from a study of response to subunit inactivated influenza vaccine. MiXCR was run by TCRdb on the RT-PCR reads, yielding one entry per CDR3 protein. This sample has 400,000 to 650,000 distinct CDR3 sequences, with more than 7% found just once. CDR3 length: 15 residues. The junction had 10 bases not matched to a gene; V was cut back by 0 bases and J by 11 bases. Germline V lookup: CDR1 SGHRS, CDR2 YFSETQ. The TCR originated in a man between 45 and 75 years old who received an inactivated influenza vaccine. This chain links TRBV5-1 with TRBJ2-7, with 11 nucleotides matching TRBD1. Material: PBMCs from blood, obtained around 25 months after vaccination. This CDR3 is CASSLAPDRGQEKYF. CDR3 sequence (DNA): TGCGCCAGCAGCTTGGCCCCGGACAGGGGGCAAGAGAAGTACTTC.